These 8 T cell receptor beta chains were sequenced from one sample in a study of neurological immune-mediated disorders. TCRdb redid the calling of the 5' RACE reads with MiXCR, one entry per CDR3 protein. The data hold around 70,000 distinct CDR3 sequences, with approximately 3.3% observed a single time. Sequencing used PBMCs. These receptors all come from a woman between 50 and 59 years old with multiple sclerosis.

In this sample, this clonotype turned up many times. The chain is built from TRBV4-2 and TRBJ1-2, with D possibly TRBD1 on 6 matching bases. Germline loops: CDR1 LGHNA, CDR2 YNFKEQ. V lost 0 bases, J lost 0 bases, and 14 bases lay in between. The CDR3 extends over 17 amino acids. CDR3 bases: TGTGCCAGCAGCCAAGACTTTACGGGACACTCTAACTATGGCTACACCTTC. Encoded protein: CASSQDFTGHSNYGYTF.

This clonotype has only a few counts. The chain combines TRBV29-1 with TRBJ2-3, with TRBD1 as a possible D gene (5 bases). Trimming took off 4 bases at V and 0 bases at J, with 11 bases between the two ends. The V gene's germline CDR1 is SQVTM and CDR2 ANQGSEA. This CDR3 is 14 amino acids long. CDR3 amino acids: CSVARRDSTDTQYF. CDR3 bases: TGCAGCGTTGCGCGCAGGGATAGCACAGATACGCAGTATTTT.

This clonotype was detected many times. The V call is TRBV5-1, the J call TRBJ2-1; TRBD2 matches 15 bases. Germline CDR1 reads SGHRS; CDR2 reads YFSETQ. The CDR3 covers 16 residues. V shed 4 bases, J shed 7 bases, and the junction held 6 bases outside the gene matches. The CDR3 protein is CASSPGLAGGGNEQFF. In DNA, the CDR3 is TGCGCCAGCAGCCCGGGACTAGCGGGGGGAGGTAATGAGCAGTTCTTC.

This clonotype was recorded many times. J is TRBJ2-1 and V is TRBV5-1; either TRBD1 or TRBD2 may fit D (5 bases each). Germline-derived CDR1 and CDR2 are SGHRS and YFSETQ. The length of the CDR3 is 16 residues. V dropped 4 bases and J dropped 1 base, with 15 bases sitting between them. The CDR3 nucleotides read TGCGCCAGCAGCCGGGACCCGGTGGGGTCCTACAATGAGCAGTTCTTC. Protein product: CASSRDPVGSYNEQFF.

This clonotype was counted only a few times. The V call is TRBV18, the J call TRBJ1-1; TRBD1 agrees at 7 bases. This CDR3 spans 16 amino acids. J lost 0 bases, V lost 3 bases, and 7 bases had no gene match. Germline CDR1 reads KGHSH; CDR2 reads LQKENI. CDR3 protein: CASSPDRLNLNTEAFF. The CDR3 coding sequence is TGTGCCAGCTCACCGGACAGGCTAAATCTGAACACTGAAGCTTTCTTT.

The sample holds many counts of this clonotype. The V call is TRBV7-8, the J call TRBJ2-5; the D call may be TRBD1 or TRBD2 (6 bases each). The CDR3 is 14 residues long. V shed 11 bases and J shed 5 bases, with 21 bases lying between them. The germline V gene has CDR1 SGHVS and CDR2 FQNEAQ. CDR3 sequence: CASLRLGGIETQYF. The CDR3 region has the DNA TGTGCCTCCCTAAGACTAGGGGGGATTGAGACCCAGTACTTC.

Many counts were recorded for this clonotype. CDR3 region: CSAQPTGDQPQHF. The DNA of the CDR3 is TGCAGTGCTCAACCGACAGGTGATCAGCCCCAGCATTTT. V gene TRBV20-1 combines with J gene TRBJ1-5; possible D gene TRBD1, 6 bases. Germline V gives CDR1 DFQATT, CDR2 SNEGSKA (reference sequence). The CDR3 is 13 amino acids. V was trimmed by 5 bases and J by 5 bases, leaving 13 bases between them.

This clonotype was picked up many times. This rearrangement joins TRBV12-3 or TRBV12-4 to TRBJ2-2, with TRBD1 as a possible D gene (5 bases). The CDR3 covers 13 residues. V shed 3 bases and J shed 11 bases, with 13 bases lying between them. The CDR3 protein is CASSFAAREELFF. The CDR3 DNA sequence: TGTGCCAGCAGTTTTGCTGCCAGGGAAGAGCTGTTTTTT.